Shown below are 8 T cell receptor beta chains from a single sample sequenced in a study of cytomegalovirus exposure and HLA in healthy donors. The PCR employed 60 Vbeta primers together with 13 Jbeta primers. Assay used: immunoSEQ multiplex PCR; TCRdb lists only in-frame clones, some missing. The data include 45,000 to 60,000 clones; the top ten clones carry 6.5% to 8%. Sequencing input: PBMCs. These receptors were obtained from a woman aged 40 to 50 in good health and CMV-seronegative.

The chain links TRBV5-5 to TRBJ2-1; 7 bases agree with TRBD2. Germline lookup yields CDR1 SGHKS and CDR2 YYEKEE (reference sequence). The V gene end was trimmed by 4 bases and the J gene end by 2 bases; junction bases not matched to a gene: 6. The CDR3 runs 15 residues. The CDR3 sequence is CASSGSGTTYNEQFF. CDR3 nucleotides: TGTGCCAGCAGCGGGTCCGGGACTACCTACAATGAGCAGTTCTTC.

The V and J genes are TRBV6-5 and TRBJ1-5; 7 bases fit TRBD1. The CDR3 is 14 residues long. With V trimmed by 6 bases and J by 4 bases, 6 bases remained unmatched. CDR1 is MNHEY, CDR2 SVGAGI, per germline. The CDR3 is CASRRGPGNQPQHF. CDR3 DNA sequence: TGTGCCAGCAGAAGGGGGCCAGGGAATCAGCCCCAGCATTTT.

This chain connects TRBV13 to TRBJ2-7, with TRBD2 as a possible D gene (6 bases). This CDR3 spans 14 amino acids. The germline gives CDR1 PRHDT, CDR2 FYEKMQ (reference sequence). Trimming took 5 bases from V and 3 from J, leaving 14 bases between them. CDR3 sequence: CASSPGIADYEQYF. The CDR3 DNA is TGTGCCAGCAGCCCCGGAATAGCGGACTACGAGCAGTACTTC.

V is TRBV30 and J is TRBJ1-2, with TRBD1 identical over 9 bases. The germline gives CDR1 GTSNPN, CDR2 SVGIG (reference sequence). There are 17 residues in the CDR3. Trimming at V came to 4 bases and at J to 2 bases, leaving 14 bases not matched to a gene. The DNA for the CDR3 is TGTGCCTGGACCCGAGACCTAGGACAGGGGAAGAACTATGGCTACACCTTC. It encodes CAWTRDLGQGKNYGYTF.

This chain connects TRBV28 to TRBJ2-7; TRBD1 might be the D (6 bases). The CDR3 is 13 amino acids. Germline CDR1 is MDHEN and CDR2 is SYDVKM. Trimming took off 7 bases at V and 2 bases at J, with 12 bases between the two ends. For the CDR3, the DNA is TGTGCCAGCATGGACAGCCGCACCTACGAGCAGTACTTC. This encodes CASMDSRTYEQYF.

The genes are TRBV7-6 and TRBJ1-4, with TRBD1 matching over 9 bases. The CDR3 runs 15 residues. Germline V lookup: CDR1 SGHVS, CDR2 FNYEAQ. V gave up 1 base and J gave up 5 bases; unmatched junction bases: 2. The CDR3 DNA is TGTGCCAGCAGCTTAGAGGGACAGGGAAATGAAAAACTGTTTTTT. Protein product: CASSLEGQGNEKLFF.

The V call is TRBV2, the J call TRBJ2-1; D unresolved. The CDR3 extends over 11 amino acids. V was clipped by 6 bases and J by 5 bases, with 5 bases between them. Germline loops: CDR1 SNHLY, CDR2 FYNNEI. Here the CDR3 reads CASRSNNEQFF. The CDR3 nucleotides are TGTGCCAGCAGATCAAACAATGAGCAGTTCTTC.

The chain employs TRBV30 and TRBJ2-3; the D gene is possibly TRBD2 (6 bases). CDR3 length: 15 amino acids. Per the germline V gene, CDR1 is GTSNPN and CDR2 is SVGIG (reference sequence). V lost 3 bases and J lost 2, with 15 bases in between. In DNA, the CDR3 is TGTGCCTGGAGCGAGGGCGGGACCCTCACAGATACGCAGTATTTT. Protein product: CAWSEGGTLTDTQYF. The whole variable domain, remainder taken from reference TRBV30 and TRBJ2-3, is SQTIHQWPATLVQPVGSPLSLECTVEGTSNPNLYWYRQAAGRGLQLLFYSVGIGQISSEVPQNLSASRPQDRQFILSSKKLLLSDSGFYLCAWSEGGTLTDTQYFGPGTRLTVL.